This T cell receptor (beta chain) derives from a study of blood T cell repertoires in COVID-19. The junction had 12 bases not matched to a gene; V was cut back by 3 bases and J by 6 bases. Germline V gene data show CDR1 as LNHNV and CDR2 as YYDKDF (reference sequence). This CDR3 is 16 amino acids long. Clones were read by immunoSEQ multiplex PCR, and TCRdb kept only the in-frame ones, dropping some. The sample holds under 250,000 clones; over 75% are singletons and the top ten take roughly 2%. The sequenced material came from peripheral blood. V usage is TRBV15 and J usage is TRBJ2-5; 8 bases align to TRBD2. The TCR comes from a man younger than 45 who had recovered from COVID-19. CDR3 in DNA: TGTGCCACCAGCAGCTCCAGAACGGGAGGGGAGAAGACCCAGTACTTC. Translation: CATSSSRTGGEKTQYF.